These 21 T cell receptor beta chains originate from one sample sequenced in a study of identical twins (dated by TCRdb to the mid-2010s). Libraries were constructed by 5' RACE. Sequencing used an Illumina HiSeq 2000. TCRdb cleaned the public reads at Q25 with fastp, built clones with MiXCR and kept in-frame beta chains. Entries that share a CDR3 protein sequence are merged under the most common genes and DNA. This sample comprises roughly 230,000 distinct CDR3 sequences, about 9% of them detected only once. About 3% of the sample belongs to the ten largest clones. The sample was also reused in another study, on yellow fever vaccine responses in identical twins.

The sequencing sample was made of CD8+ T cells sorted from blood. The source of these receptors is a woman between 18 and 29 years old in good health.

Written as DNA, the CDR3 is TGTGCCAGCAGACCGACAGTCGGCCTCGACTCCTACGAGCAGTACTTC. Amino acids: CASRPTVGLDSYEQYF. V and J are TRBV6-2 or TRBV6-3 and TRBJ2-7, with D tentatively TRBD1 (5 bases). The CDR3 consists of 16 residues. Germline V gene lookup returns CDR1 MNHEY and CDR2 SVGEGT. V gave up 6 bases and J gave up 0 bases, with 18 bases separating them.

In its sample, this clonotype was seen many times. The chain recombines TRBV5-1 with TRBJ2-1; D gene unclear. The germline V gene encodes CDR1 SGHRS and CDR2 YFSETQ. This CDR3 has 13 amino acids. V was shortened by 0 bases and J by 9 bases, with 10 bases between the two germline ends. The CDR3 spells CASSLAAGVEQFF. The DNA for the CDR3 is TGCGCCAGCAGCTTGGCAGCTGGAGTTGAGCAGTTCTTC.

The V and J genes are TRBV7-2 and TRBJ2-7, with TRBD1 identical over 11 bases. This CDR3 is 17 amino acids long. The germline gives CDR1 SGHTA, CDR2 FQGNSA. J was trimmed by 3 bases and V by 5 bases; bases with no gene match: 12. In DNA form, the CDR3 reads TGTGCCAGCAGCCCGCGTCTTTGGGACAGGGGGGACTACGAGCAGTACTTC. This gives the protein CASSPRLWDRGDYEQYF.

The chain recombines TRBV20-1 with TRBJ2-3, with TRBD2 matching over 8 bases. This CDR3 is built from 15 residues. Germline V lookup: CDR1 DFQATT, CDR2 SNEGSKA (reference sequence). V dropped 5 bases and J dropped 0; count of bases not matched to a gene: 7. DNA of the CDR3: TGCAGTGCTTGGACTAGCACTCATAGCACAGATACGCAGTATTTT. Translated, it gives CSAWTSTHSTDTQYF.

The chain recombines TRBV3-1 with TRBJ2-2, with 9 bases matching TRBD2. The germline CDR1 and CDR2 sequences are LGHDT and YNNKEL (reference sequence). V was pared by 4 bases and J by 9 bases, with 9 bases of the junction left unmatched. This CDR3 is built from 15 residues. The CDR3 nucleotides read TGTGCCAGCAGCCCCTACTTTAGCGGGAGCAGGGAGCTGTTTTTT. The encoded protein is CASSPYFSGSRELFF.

This clonotype has a count of ten or more. This rearrangement joins TRBV25-1 to TRBJ2-7; D is perhaps TRBD1 or TRBD2 (5 bases each). Deletions cut 4 bases from V and 4 bases from J, with 17 bases between. Germline CDR1 MGHDK, CDR2 SYGVNS. The CDR3 runs 15 residues. CDR3 loop: CASSVSEGPPYEQYF. The CDR3 region has the DNA TGTGCCAGCAGTGTGTCTGAGGGGCCGCCTTACGAGCAGTACTTC.

V and J are TRBV5-1 and TRBJ2-1; D possibly corresponds to TRBD2 (6 bases). The V end was cut by 0 bases, the J end by 5 bases, with 12 bases between. This CDR3 region has 15 residues. The germline V gene encodes CDR1 SGHRS and CDR2 YFSETQ. The CDR3 DNA reads TGCGCCAGCAGCTTGGGCGCAGGAGGGGACAATGAGCAGTTCTTC. Protein product: CASSLGAGGDNEQFF.

The chain has TRBV13 and TRBJ2-2; D may match TRBD1 or TRBD2 (5 bases each). V lost 5 bases, J lost 3 bases, and 13 bases lay in between. CDR1 is PRHDT and CDR2 is FYEKMQ in the germline V gene (reference sequence). There are 15 residues in the CDR3. The CDR3 reads CASSQYRDHTGELFF. DNA for the CDR3: TGTGCCAGCAGCCAATACCGGGACCACACCGGGGAGCTGTTTTTT. Supplemented by reference TRBV13 and TRBJ2-2, the full variable domain reads AAGVIQSPRHLIKEKRETATLKCYPIPRHDTVYWYQQGPGQDPQFLISFYEKMQSDKGSIPDRFSAQQFSDYHSELNMSSLELGDSALYFCASSQYRDHTGELFFGEGSRLTVL.

V and J are TRBV4-3 and TRBJ2-7; 15 nucleotides line up with TRBD2. This CDR3 has 16 residues. Germline-derived CDR1 and CDR2 are LGHNA and YSLEER. V shed 0 bases, J shed 5 bases, and the junction held 2 bases outside the gene matches. The chain's CDR3 is CASSQDGLAGGNEQYF. The CDR3 region has the DNA TGCGCCAGCAGCCAAGATGGACTAGCGGGAGGGAACGAGCAGTACTTC.

This clonotype was observed a few times. The rearrangement uses TRBV20-1 and TRBJ2-5; D tentatively reads TRBD1 or TRBD2 (5 bases each). The CDR3 extends over 18 amino acids. The germline V and J ends were trimmed by 5 bases and 5 bases, with 30 bases remaining between them. Per germline, CDR1 DFQATT and CDR2 SNEGSKA (reference sequence). The CDR3, as DNA: TGCAGTGCTGATGAAGGAATCAAAAGGGGCAGGGAGTCTGAGACCCAGTACTTC. Encoded protein: CSADEGIKRGRESETQYF.

This chain joins TRBV15 and TRBJ2-5; the D gene is possibly TRBD1 (5 bases). Trimming took 5 bases from V and 5 from J, leaving 27 bases between them. The germline V gene encodes CDR1 LNHNV and CDR2 YYDKDF (reference sequence). The CDR3 is 18 residues long. The CDR3 protein is CATSHFIDNRPAEETQYF. In DNA, the CDR3 is TGTGCCACCAGCCATTTCATCGACAACAGGCCGGCGGAGGAGACCCAGTACTTC.

This rearrangement joins TRBV7-9 to TRBJ1-2; D unresolved. V was shortened by 1 base and J by 0 bases, with 15 bases between the two germline ends. The CDR3 is 17 residues long. Germline V gene data show CDR1 as SEHNR and CDR2 as FQNEAQ (reference sequence). As DNA, the CDR3 is TGTGCCAGCAGCTTAGGAGGGTCCCTTCGTTCTAACTATGGCTACACCTTC. Encoded protein: CASSLGGSLRSNYGYTF.

The chain has TRBV20-1 and TRBJ2-7; D remains ambiguous. Trimming took 0 bases from V and 3 from J, leaving 15 bases between them. The germline V gene encodes CDR1 DFQATT and CDR2 SNEGSKA (reference sequence). CDR3 length equals 15 residues. The CDR3 reads CSARDLRTNIYEQYF. The CDR3 nucleotides read TGCAGTGCTAGAGATCTGCGGACGAACATCTACGAGCAGTACTTC.

V is TRBV2 and J is TRBJ2-1; D not certain. This CDR3 contains 16 residues. Germline lookup yields CDR1 SNHLY and CDR2 FYNNEI. Trimming pared 1 base from V and 5 bases from J, leaving 15 bases between. The CDR3 DNA is TGTGCCAGCAGTGAAGGGCCCACTTCCTACAACAATGAGCAGTTCTTC. As protein: CASSEGPTSYNNEQFF.

As for this clonotype: At one end, the junction sequence differs from germline, possibly due to a read error. The genes are TRBV3-1 and TRBJ1-1; D is unclear. From germline, CDR1 is LGHDT and CDR2 YNNKEL (reference sequence). This CDR3 spans 12 amino acids. CDR3 nucleotides: TGTGCCAGCAGCCAAGTGGACGCTGAAGCCTTCTTT. This encodes CASSQVDAEAFF.

The chain employs TRBV7-9 and TRBJ2-7, with D perhaps assigned TRBD1 or TRBD2 (5 bases each). This CDR3 comprises 14 residues. Per germline, CDR1 SEHNR and CDR2 FQNEAQ (reference sequence). V dropped 3 bases and J dropped 3 bases, with 12 bases sitting between them. CDR3 sequence reads: CASSFHGANYEQYF. In DNA form, the CDR3 reads TGTGCCAGCAGCTTCCACGGGGCGAACTACGAGCAGTACTTC.

This clonotype occurred a few times. The chain links TRBV30 to TRBJ2-1; D might be TRBD2 (6 bases). CDR1 and CDR2 from the germline V gene are GTSNPN and SVGIG (reference sequence). This CDR3 has 17 residues. V gave up 3 bases and J gave up 0 bases, with 18 bases separating them. CDR3 sequence reads: CAWRSGEADPSYNEQFF. CDR3 DNA: TGTGCCTGGAGGTCGGGAGAAGCTGACCCCTCCTACAATGAGCAGTTCTTC.

The chain employs TRBV27 and TRBJ2-3; D tentatively fits TRBD1 or TRBD2 (5 bases each). The CDR3 sequence is 16 residues long. Trimming cost V 3 bases and J 2 bases, with 15 bases left between them. Germline lookup yields CDR1 MNHEY and CDR2 SMNVEV (reference sequence). The CDR3 sequence: CASSFRGRGTTDTQYF. CDR3 in DNA: TGTGCCAGCAGTTTCCGGGGAAGGGGAACCACAGATACGCAGTATTTT.

The chain links TRBV6-2 or TRBV6-3 to TRBJ2-3, with TRBD2 identical over 7 bases. V was pared by 2 bases and J by 2 bases, with 7 bases of the junction left unmatched. The CDR3 consists of 16 residues. CDR1 and CDR2 (germline): MNHEY, SVGEGT. CDR3 protein: CASSYVGLEDTDTQYF. CDR3 nucleotides: TGTGCCAGCAGTTACGTCGGACTAGAGGACACAGATACGCAGTATTTT.

The sample holds many counts of this clonotype. J is TRBJ2-1 and V is TRBV7-9; the D is unclear. The CDR3 loop spans 15 amino acids. The V end was cut by 6 bases, the J end by 4 bases, with 16 bases between. Germline V CDR1 and CDR2: SEHNR, FQNEAQ (reference sequence). CDR3 sequence reads: CASSLRTDRYNEQFF. CDR3 in DNA: TGTGCCAGCAGTCTACGCACGGACCGGTACAATGAGCAGTTCTTC.

This clonotype was picked up many times. This chain joins TRBV6-9 and TRBJ2-1; weak D call: TRBD2 (6 bases). The CDR3 has 16 amino acids. With 11 bases removed from V and 2 bases from J, the gap between germline ends came to 22 bases. Germline V gene data show CDR1 as MNHGY and CDR2 as SVAAGI. Here the CDR3 DNA reads TGTGCCCCGGGGCCCTATGGCGGGGAAACCTACAATGAGCAGTTCTTC. Amino acids: CAPGPYGGETYNEQFF.